This paragraph covers one T cell receptor beta chain sequence. Clones were sequenced by immunoSEQ multiplex PCR, and TCRdb holds only the in-frame ones, with some missing. The data show about 98,000 clones, 90% to 96% seen once. The data are from a study of technical replicates of blood from a few donors. V lost 3 bases to trimming and J lost 4 bases; unmatched junction nucleotides: 1. The CDR3 covers 13 residues. Germline V gene sequence: CDR1 MDHEN, CDR2 SYDVKM. This TCR was sampled from a human donor in good health. Input material: T cells isolated from PBMCs. The chain joins TRBV28 to TRBJ1-2; 8 bases map to TRBD1. This CDR3 is CASSLGQAYGYTF. CDR3 nucleotides: TGTGCCAGCAGTTTGGGACAGGCCTATGGCTACACCTTC.